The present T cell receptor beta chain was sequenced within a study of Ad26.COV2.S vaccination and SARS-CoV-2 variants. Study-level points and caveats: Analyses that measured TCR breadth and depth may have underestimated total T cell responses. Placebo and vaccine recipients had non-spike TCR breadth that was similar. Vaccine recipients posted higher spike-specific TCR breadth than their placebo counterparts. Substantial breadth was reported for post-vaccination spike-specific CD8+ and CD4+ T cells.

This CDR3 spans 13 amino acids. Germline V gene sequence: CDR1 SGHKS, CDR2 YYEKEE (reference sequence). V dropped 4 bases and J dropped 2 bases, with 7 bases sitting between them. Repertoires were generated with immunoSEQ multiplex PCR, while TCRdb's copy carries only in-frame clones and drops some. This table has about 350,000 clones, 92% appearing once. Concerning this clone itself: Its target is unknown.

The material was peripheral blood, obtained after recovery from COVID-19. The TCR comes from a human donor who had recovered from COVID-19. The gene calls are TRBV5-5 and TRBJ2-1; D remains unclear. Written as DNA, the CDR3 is TGTGCCAGCAGCCCCTGGGCCTACAATGAGCAGTTCTTC. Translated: CASSPWAYNEQFF.